This TCR beta chain was captured in a study of cytomegalovirus exposure and HLA in healthy donors. Study-level results: TCR beta sequences reportedly predicted most subjects' HLA-A and HLA-B alleles accurately.

Primers for the PCR totalled 60 Vbeta and 13 Jbeta. Sequenced by immunoSEQ multiplex PCR; TCRdb stores in-frame clones only, minus some. The sample gives tens of thousands of clones, about 70% of which show up once; 2% to 2.5% is in the top ten. As concerns this clone: No antigen is known for it.

CDR3 size: 12 residues. The germline CDR1 and CDR2 sequences are SGHRS and YFSETQ. V lost 5 bases and J lost 6, with 9 bases in between. Sequencing used PBMCs. The genes are TRBV5-1 and TRBJ2-1; weak D call: TRBD2 (5 bases). This TCR came from a man aged 30-40 years in good health and CMV-seronegative. This CDR3 is CASRSAGNEQFF. The CDR3 DNA is TGCGCCAGCAGGTCTGCGGGCAATGAGCAGTTCTTC. The whole variable domain, remainder taken from reference TRBV5-1 and TRBJ2-1, is KAGVTQTPRYLIKTRGQQVTLSCSPISGHRSVSWYQQTPGQGLQFLFEYFSETQRNKGNFPGRFSGRQFSNSRSEMNVSTLELGDSALYLCASRSAGNEQFFGPGTRLTVL.